The clone carrying this T cell receptor (beta chain) occurred a few times. Its target is unknown. This specimen comes from a study of cytomegalovirus exposure and HLA in healthy donors. General study results and limits: TCR beta V segments were, for the most part, productive about 87% or about 30% of the time in an earlier analysis. Later work showed greater clonal expansion in HLA-associated TCR beta chains than in equally common others. Excluded were some V segments that proved indistinguishable, including TRBV6-2 and TRBV6-3.

This PCR relied on a set of 60 Vbeta primers and 13 Jbeta primers. Profiling relied on immunoSEQ multiplex PCR, and the TCRdb table lists in-frame clones only, not all of them. The sample shows approximately 110,000 clones, about 81% of them seen only once. This CDR3 has 16 amino acids. In germline, CDR1 is SGHRS, CDR2 YFSETQ. With V trimmed by 4 bases and J by 6 bases, 8 bases remained unmatched. The rearrangement joins TRBV5-1 to TRBJ2-2, with TRBD1 matching over 11 bases. Input material: PBMCs. This clonotype was sampled from a woman aged 30 to 39 in good health and CMV-seronegative. CDR3 sequence: CASSGRTGGPAGELFF. DNA of the CDR3: TGCGCCAGCAGCGGACGGACAGGGGGCCCCGCCGGGGAGCTGTTTTTT.